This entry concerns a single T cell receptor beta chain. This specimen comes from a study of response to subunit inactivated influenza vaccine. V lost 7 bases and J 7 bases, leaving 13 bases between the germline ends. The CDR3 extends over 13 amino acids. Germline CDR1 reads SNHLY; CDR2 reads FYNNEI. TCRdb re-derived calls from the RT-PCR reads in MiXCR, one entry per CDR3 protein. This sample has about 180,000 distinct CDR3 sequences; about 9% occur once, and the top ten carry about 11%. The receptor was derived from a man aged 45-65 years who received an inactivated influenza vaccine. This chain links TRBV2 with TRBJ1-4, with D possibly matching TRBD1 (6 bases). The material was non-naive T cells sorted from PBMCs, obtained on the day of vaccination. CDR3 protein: CASTEQGGEKLFF. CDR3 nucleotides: TGTGCCAGCACGGAACAGGGAGGTGAAAAACTGTTTTTT.